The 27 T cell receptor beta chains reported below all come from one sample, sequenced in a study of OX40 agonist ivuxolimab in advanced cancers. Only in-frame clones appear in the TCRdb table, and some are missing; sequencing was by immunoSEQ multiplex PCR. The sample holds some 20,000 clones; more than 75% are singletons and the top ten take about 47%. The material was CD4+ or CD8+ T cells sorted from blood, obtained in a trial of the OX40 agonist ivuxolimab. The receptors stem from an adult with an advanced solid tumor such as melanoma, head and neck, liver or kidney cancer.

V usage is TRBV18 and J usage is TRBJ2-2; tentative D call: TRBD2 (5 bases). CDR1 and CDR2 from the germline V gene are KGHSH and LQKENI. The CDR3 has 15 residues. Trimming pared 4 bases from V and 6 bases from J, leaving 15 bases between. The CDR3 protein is CASSRNPRDPGELFF. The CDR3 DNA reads TGTGCCAGCTCACGAAACCCGAGGGATCCCGGGGAGCTGTTTTTT. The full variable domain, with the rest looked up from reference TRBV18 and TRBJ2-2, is NAGVMQNPRHLVRRRGQEARLRCSPMKGHSHVYWYRQLPEEGLKFMVYLQKENIIDESGMPKERFSAEFPKEGPSILRIQQVVRGDSAAYFCASSRNPRDPGELFFGEGSRLTVL.

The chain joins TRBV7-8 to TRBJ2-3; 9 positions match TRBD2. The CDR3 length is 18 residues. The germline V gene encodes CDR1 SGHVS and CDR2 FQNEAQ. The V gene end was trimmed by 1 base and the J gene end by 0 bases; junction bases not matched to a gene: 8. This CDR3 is CASSLVGRGGLSTDTQYF. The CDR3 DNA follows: TGTGCCAGCAGCTTAGTGGGGCGGGGGGGCCTAAGCACAGATACGCAGTATTTT.

The CDR3 spells CASSLELGGADTQYF. The CDR3 coding sequence is TGCGCCAGCAGCTTGGAGCTTGGTGGGGCAGATACGCAGTATTTT. This chain joins TRBV5-1 and TRBJ2-3; D not resolved. There are 15 residues in the CDR3. The germline V gene encodes CDR1 SGHRS and CDR2 YFSETQ. Trimming took off 0 bases at V and 4 bases at J, with 12 bases between the two ends.

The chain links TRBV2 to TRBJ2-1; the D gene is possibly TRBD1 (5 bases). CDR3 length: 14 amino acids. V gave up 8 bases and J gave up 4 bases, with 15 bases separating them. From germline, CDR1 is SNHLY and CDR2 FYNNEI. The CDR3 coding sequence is TGTGCCAGCCCCAGCCCACAGGCATACAATGAGCAGTTCTTC. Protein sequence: CASPSPQAYNEQFF.

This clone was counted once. The CDR3 is CASYRVYHEQYF. CDR3 nucleotide sequence: TGTGCCAGCTACAGGGTGTACCACGAGCAGTACTTC. The V and J genes are TRBV2 and TRBJ2-7; weak D call: TRBD1 (6 bases). The CDR3 extends over 12 amino acids. Trimming cost V 8 bases and J 5 bases, with 13 bases left between them. Germline values: CDR1 SNHLY, CDR2 FYNNEI.

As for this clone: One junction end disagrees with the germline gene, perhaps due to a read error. CDR3 in amino acids: CASSPWEGSGVGYAF. CDR3 bases: TGCGCCAGCAGCCCTTGGGAAGGGTCGGGCGTAGGCTACGCCTTC. The rearrangement joins TRBV4-3 to TRBJ1-2; D unresolved. The CDR3 runs 15 residues. Germline CDR1 is LGHNA and CDR2 is YSLEER.

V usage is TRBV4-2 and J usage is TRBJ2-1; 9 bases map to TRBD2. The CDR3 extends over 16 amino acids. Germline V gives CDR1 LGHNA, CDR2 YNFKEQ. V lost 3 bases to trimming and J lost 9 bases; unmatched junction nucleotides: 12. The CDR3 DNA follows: TGTGCCAGCAGCCATTTGGCTAGCGGGGCGAAGGGTGAGCAGTTCTTC. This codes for CASSHLASGAKGEQFF.

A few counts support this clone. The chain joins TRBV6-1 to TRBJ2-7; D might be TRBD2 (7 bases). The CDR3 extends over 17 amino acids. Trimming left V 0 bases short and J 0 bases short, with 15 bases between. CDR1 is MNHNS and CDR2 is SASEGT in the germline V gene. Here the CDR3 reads CASSEALKGGGSYEQYF. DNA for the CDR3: TGTGCCAGCAGTGAAGCGCTCAAGGGAGGGGGCTCCTACGAGCAGTACTTC.

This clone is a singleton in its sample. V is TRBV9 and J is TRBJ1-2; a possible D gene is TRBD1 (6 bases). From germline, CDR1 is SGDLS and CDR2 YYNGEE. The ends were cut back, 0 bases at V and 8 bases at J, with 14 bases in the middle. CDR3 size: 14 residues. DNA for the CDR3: TGTGCCAGCAGCGTAGACGGGGGGGCGCGAGGCTACACCTTC. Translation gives CASSVDGGARGYTF.

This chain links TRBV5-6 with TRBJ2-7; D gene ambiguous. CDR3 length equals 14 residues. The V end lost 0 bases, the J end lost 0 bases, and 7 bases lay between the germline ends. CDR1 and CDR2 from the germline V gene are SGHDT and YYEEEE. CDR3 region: CASSLVAVSYEQYF. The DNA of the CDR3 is TGTGCCAGCAGCTTGGTGGCAGTCTCCTACGAGCAGTACTTC. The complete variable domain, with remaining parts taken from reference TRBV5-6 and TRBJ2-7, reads DAGVTQSPTHLIKTRGQQVTLRCSPKSGHDTVSWYQQALGQGPQFIFQYYEEEERQRGNFPDRFSGHQFPNYSSELNVNALLLGDSALYLCASSLVAVSYEQYFGPGTRLTVT.

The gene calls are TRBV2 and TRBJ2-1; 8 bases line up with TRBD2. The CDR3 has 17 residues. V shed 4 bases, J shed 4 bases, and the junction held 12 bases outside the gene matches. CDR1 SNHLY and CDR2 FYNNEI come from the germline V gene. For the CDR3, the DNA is TGTGCCAGCAGTGTACTGAGCGGGGGCGTCACGTACAATGAGCAGTTCTTC. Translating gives CASSVLSGGVTYNEQFF. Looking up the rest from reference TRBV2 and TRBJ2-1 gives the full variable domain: EPEVTQTPSHQVTQMGQEVILRCVPISNHLYFYWYRQILGQKVEFLVSFYNNEISEKSEIFDDQFSVERPDGSNFTLKIRSTKLEDSAMYFCASSVLSGGVTYNEQFFGPGTRLTVL.

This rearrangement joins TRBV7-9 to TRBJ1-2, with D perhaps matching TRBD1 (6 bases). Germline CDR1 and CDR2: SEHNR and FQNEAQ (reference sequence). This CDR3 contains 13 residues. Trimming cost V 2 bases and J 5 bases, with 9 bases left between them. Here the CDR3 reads CASSLTGTYGYTF. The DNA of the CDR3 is TGTGCCAGCAGCTTAACCGGGACATATGGCTACACCTTC.

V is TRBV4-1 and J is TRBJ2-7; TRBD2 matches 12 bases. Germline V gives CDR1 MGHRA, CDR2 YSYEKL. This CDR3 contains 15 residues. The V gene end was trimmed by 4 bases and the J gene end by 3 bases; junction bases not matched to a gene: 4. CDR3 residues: CASSRGLAGNYEQYF. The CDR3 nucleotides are TGCGCCAGCAGCCGCGGACTAGCGGGGAACTACGAGCAGTACTTC.

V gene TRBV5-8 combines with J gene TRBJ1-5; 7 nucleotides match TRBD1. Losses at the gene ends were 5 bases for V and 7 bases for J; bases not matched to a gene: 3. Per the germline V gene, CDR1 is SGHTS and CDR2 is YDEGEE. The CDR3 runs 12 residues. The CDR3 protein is CASSRQGQPQHF. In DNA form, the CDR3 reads TGTGCCAGCAGTAGACAGGGCCAGCCCCAGCATTTT.

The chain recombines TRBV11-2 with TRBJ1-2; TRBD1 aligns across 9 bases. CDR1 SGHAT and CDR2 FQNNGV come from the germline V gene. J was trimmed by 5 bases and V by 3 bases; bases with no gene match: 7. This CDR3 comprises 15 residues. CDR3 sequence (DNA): TGTGCCAGCAGCTTGCCGACAGGGGGAGGGTATGGCTACACCTTC. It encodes CASSLPTGGGYGYTF.

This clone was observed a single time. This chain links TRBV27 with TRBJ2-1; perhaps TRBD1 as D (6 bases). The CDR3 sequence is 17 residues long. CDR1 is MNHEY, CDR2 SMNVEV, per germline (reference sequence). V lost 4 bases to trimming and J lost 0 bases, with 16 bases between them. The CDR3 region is CASSSQQGFSSYNEQFF. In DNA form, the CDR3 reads TGTGCCAGCAGTTCTCAACAGGGATTCAGCTCCTACAATGAGCAGTTCTTC.

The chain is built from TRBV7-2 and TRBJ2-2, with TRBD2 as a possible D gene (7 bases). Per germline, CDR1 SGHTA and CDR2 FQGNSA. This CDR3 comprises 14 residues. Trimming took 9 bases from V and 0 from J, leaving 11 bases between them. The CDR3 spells CASMGGPNTGELFF. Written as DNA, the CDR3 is TGTGCCAGTATGGGGGGGCCGAACACCGGGGAGCTGTTTTTT.

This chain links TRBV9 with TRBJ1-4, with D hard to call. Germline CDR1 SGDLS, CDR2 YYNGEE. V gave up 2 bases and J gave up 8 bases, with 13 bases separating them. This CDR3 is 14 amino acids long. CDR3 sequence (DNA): TGTGCCAGCAGCGTCGGGCGGGTACGGGAAAAACTGTTTTTT. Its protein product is CASSVGRVREKLFF.

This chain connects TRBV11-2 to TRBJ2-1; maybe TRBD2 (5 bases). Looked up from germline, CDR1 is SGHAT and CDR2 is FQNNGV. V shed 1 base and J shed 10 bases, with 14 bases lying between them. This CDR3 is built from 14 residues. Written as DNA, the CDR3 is TGTGCCAGCAGCTTAGCAGGAGGCCGTCGGGAGCAGTTCTTC. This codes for CASSLAGGRREQFF.

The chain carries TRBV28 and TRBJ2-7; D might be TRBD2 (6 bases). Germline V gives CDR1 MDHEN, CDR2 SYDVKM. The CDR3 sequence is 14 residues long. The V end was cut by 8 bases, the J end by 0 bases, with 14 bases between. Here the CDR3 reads CASWGGESSYEQYF. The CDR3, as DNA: TGTGCCAGCTGGGGCGGGGAAAGCTCCTACGAGCAGTACTTC.

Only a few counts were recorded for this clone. CDR3 sequence (DNA): TGTGCCAGTAGTACCGGAGGCCTAGGCTACGAGCAGTACTTC. It encodes CASSTGGLGYEQYF. The chain joins TRBV19 to TRBJ2-7; possible D gene TRBD2, 5 bases. Trimming left V 4 bases short and J 3 bases short, with 13 bases between. Germline V gene lookup returns CDR1 LNHDA and CDR2 SQIVND (reference sequence). The CDR3 is made up of 14 amino acids.

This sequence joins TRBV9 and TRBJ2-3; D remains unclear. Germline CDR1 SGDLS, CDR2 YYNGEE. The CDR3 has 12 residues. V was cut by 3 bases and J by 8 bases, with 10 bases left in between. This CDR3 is CASSAPRPTQYF. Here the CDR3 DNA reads TGTGCCAGCAGCGCCCCACGGCCTACGCAGTATTTT. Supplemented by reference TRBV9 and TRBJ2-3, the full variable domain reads DSGVTQTPKHLITATGQRVTLRCSPRSGDLSVYWYQQSLDQGLQFLIQYYNGEERAKGNILERFSAQQFPDLHSELNLSSLELGDSALYFCASSAPRPTQYFGPGTRLTVL.

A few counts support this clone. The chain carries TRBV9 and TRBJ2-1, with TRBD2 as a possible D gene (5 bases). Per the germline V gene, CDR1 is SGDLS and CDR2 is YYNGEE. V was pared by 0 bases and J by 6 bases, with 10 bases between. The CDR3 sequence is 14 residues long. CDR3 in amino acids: CASSVGADPNEQFF. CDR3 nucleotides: TGTGCCAGCAGCGTAGGAGCGGATCCCAATGAGCAGTTCTTC.

CDR3 residues: CASSFTPSTDTQYF. The DNA of the CDR3 is TGTGCCAGCAGCTTTACCCCGAGCACAGATACGCAGTATTTT. The rearrangement uses TRBV7-9 and TRBJ2-3; D unclear. Germline loops: CDR1 SEHNR, CDR2 FQNEAQ (reference sequence). V lost 3 bases and J 0 bases, leaving 7 bases between the germline ends. The CDR3 totals 14 residues. Full variable domain (outside the CDR3, taken from reference TRBV7-9 and TRBJ2-3): DTGVSQNPRHKITKRGQNVTFRCDPISEHNRLYWYRQTLGQGPEFLTYFQNEAQLEKSRLLSDRFSAERPKGSFSTLEIQRTEQGDSAMYLCASSFTPSTDTQYFGPGTRLTVL.

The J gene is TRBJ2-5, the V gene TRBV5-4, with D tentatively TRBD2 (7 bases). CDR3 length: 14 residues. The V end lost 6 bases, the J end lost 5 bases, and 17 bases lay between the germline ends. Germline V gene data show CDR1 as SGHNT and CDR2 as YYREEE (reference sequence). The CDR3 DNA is TGTGCCAGCACCCCCCGGGGGGCCGAGGAGACCCAGTACTTC. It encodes CASTPRGAEETQYF.

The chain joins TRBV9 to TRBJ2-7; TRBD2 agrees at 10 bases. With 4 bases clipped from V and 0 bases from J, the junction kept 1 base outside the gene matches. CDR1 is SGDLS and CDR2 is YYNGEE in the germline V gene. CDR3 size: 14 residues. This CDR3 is CASSPSGSSYEQYF. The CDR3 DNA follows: TGTGCCAGCAGCCCTAGCGGGAGCTCCTACGAGCAGTACTTC.

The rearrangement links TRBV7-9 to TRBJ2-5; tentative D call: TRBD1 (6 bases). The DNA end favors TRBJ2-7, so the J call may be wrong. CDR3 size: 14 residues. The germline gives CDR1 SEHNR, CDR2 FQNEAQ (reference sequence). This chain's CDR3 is CASSLGQGINEQYF. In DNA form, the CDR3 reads TGTGCCAGCAGCTTAGGCCAGGGGATTAACGAGCAGTACTTC.